A selection of T cell receptor beta chains follows, all from one sample in a study of blood T cell repertoires in COVID-19. Here immunoSEQ multiplex PCR was the method, and the copy in TCRdb shows in-frame clones only, minus some. The table lists nearly 200,000 clones, about 86% of them singletons. Input material: peripheral blood. All receptors derive from a woman in her 70s with acute or convalescent COVID-19. CDR3s include the opening cysteine and the closing phenylalanine or tryptophan. D genes are given only for firm matches.

CDR3nt | CDR3aa | d_gene | j_gene | v_gene
TGTGCCAGCAGACGGAGTAGCGGGGGGCCGGCAGAGACCCAGTACTTC | CASRRSSGGPAETQYF | TRBD2 | TRBJ2-5 | TRBV27
TGTGCCAGCAGGACAGGGATATATGAAAAACTGTTTTTT | CASRTGIYEKLFF | TRBD1 | TRBJ1-4 | TRBV28
TGTGCCAGCAGTACCCTCCGGGGGAGTTTGCGACCCCTCCACTTT | CASSTLRGSLRPLHF | - | TRBJ1-6 | TRBV6-2/TRBV6-3
TGTGCCAGTAGTACAATCACAGGGGGAGGGAACATTCAGTACTTC | CASSTITGGGNIQYF | - | TRBJ2-4 | TRBV19
TGTGCCAGCAGCGTCAACAGGGGCTACAATGAGCAGTTCTTC | CASSVNRGYNEQFF | TRBD1 | TRBJ2-1 | TRBV9
TGCGCCAGCAGCCCGCGACAGGGGGCGCCGAGTGAAAAACTGTTTTTT | CASSPRQGAPSEKLFF | TRBD1 | TRBJ1-4 | TRBV5-1
TGTGCCACCAGTGACACCACTAGCGACAATGAGCAGTTCTTC | CATSDTTSDNEQFF | TRBD2 | TRBJ2-1 | TRBV24-1
TGTGCCAGTAGTCCCCCGAACTATCACACTGAAGCTTTCTTT | CASSPPNYHTEAFF | - | TRBJ1-1 | TRBV19
TGTGCCAGCAGCCAAGGATCCACAGGGAGCCTTGAAGCTTTCTTT | CASSQGSTGSLEAFF | - | TRBJ1-1 | TRBV3-1/TRBV3-2
TGTGCCAGCAAGGGGGGGATCAATCAGCCCCAGCATTTT | CASKGGINQPQHF | - | TRBJ1-5 | TRBV6-5
TGTGCCATCAGCAAACTTTGGACAAGCACAGATACGCAGTATTTT | CAISKLWTSTDTQYF | - | TRBJ2-3 | TRBV10-3
TGTGCCAGCTCACCGATCGGGACAGGGGGTTTGGGCAATGAGCAGTTCTTC | CASSPIGTGGLGNEQFF | TRBD1 | TRBJ2-1 | TRBV18
TGCGCCAGCAGCCAAGGGAGGGGGCTTACAGATACGCAGTATTTT | CASSQGRGLTDTQYF | - | TRBJ2-3 | TRBV4-1
TGTGCCAGTAGTATTTCTAGTGCTGAGCAGTTCTTC | CASSISSAEQFF | - | TRBJ2-1 | TRBV19